Listed below are T cell receptor beta chains from one sample, sequenced in a study of T-cell reconstitution after alpha-beta-depleted transplantation in children. TCRdb redid the calling of the PCR reads with MiXCR, one entry per CDR3 protein. This table holds 450,000 to 600,000 distinct CDR3 sequences, 10% to 15% found once. The sample here was PBMCs, mostly from graft donor cells, taken 360 days after TCRalphabeta/CD19-depleted stem cell transplant. These receptors were obtained from a male patient younger than 18 who had a stem cell transplant for acute myeloid leukemia, so the T cells may come from the graft donor. Both conserved end residues are part of each CDR3. The order of the fields is V gene, J gene, clone size, D gene, CDR3 protein, CDR3 DNA. D genes are given only for firm matches. Size is stated for part of the rows, as once, few or many counts, or as a class when the clone is expanded.

>TRBV14|TRBJ2-1|NA|NA
CASSQRQVIGFSYNEQFF
TGTGCCAGCAGCCAAAGACAGGTGATCGGATTCTCCTACAATGAGCAGTTCTTC
>TRBV29-1|TRBJ2-7|many|TRBD1
CSVLVRDRALEQYF
TGCAGCGTTTTGGTCCGGGACAGGGCCCTCGAGCAGTACTTC
>TRBV4-3|TRBJ2-7|many|TRBD2
CASSQELGGRTIYEQYF
TGCGCCAGCAGCCAAGAATTGGGCGGGAGGACTATTTACGAGCAGTACTTC
>TRBV20-1|TRBJ2-5|NA|TRBD1
CSAGRTGETQYF
TGCAGTGCTGGGAGGACAGGGGAGACCCAGTACTTC
>TRBV5-4|TRBJ2-1|few|TRBD2
CASRFFGGGGTYNEQFF
TGTGCCAGCAGATTTTTCGGGGGGGGTGGTACCTACAATGAGCAGTTCTTC
>TRBV3-1|TRBJ2-7|few|TRBD1
CASSLAGTGGDEQYF
TGTGCCAGCAGCCTCGCCGGGACAGGGGGCGACGAGCAGTACTTC
>TRBV12-3/TRBV12-4|TRBJ2-1|many|NA
CASSRALDGAYNEQFF
TGTGCCAGCAGCCGGGCACTCGACGGGGCCTACAATGAGCAGTTCTTC
>TRBV12-3/TRBV12-4|TRBJ2-5|NA|NA
CASSTLEGGPYGTQYF
TGTGCCAGCAGTACCTTGGAGGGAGGACCCTATGGGACCCAGTACTTC
>TRBV4-2|TRBJ2-1|NA|TRBD2
CASSQVTSGSLLGSYNEQFF
TGTGCCAGCAGCCAAGTTACTAGCGGGAGTCTCTTGGGGTCCTACAATGAGCAGTTCTTC
>TRBV28|TRBJ2-7|few|TRBD2
CASSFGLAGGHYEQYF
TGTGCCAGCAGTTTTGGACTAGCGGGAGGGCACTACGAGCAGTACTTC
>TRBV7-9|TRBJ1-6|few|NA
CASSMTPSLDSPLHF
TGTGCCAGCAGCATGACTCCCTCCTTGGATTCACCCCTCCACTTT
>TRBV12-3/TRBV12-4|TRBJ2-1|few|NA
CASTPRTWSYNEQFF
TGTGCCAGCACCCCCCGGACTTGGTCCTACAATGAGCAGTTCTTC
>TRBV7-9|TRBJ2-7|NA|TRBD1
CASDQGVHEQYF
TGTGCCAGCGATCAGGGGGTCCACGAGCAGTACTTC
>TRBV5-8|TRBJ2-3|many|TRBD2
CASITGLAGPDTQYF
TGTGCCAGCATCACAGGACTAGCGGGACCCGATACGCAGTATTTT
>TRBV19|TRBJ2-1|many|NA
CASGLGVKLLDEQFF
TGTGCCAGTGGGCTAGGGGTTAAATTATTGGATGAGCAGTTCTTC
>TRBV12-3/TRBV12-4|TRBJ2-7|many|TRBD2
CASSLQLAGPYEQYF
TGTGCCAGCAGTCTCCAACTAGCGGGACCCTACGAGCAGTACTTC
>TRBV7-9|TRBJ2-7|NA|TRBD1
CASSSRPGQRTYEQYF
TGTGCCAGCAGCTCACGACCGGGACAGCGGACCTACGAGCAGTACTTC
>TRBV5-1|TRBJ2-5|NA|TRBD1
CASSLEQGTKETQYF
TGCGCCAGCAGCTTGGAACAGGGGACCAAAGAGACCCAGTACTTC
>TRBV11-1|TRBJ2-7|NA|NA
CASSSGRTQLYEQYF
TGTGCCAGCAGCTCGGGGAGAACTCAACTCTACGAGCAGTACTTC
>TRBV28|TRBJ2-1|NA|TRBD2
CASSSLSGRGLTPYNEQFF
TGTGCCAGCAGTTCCCTTAGCGGGAGGGGGCTTACCCCCTACAATGAGCAGTTCTTC
>TRBV10-3|TRBJ2-5|NA|NA
CAISQRVRQETQYF
TGTGCCATCAGTCAGCGCGTGCGGCAAGAGACCCAGTACTTC
>TRBV12-3/TRBV12-4|TRBJ2-7|NA|TRBD2
CASSLRAGLAPIF
TGTGCCAGCAGTTTAAGGGCTGGACTAGCGCCCATCTTC
>TRBV7-2|TRBJ2-1|NA|TRBD2
CASASGSYPNNEQFF
TGTGCCAGCGCCAGCGGGAGTTACCCCAACAATGAGCAGTTCTTC
>TRBV9|TRBJ2-6|NA|TRBD2
CASSVGLAAESGANVLTF
TGTGCCAGCAGCGTAGGACTAGCGGCAGAATCTGGGGCCAACGTCCTGACTTTC
>TRBV28|TRBJ2-3|few|TRBD2
CASSLWEAGRNTQYF
TGTGCCAGCAGTTTATGGGAAGCGGGAAGGAATACGCAGTATTTT
>TRBV9|TRBJ2-1|many|NA
CATLSGSYNEQFF
TGTGCCACCCTGAGCGGTTCCTACAATGAGCAGTTCTTC
>TRBV18|TRBJ2-7|few|NA
CASSPGGWSHEQYF
TGTGCCAGCTCACCCGGAGGGTGGTCCCACGAGCAGTACTTC
>TRBV7-8|TRBJ2-1|NA|TRBD2
CASGYWTSSNEQFF
TGTGCCAGCGGCTATTGGACTAGCTCCAATGAGCAGTTCTTC
>TRBV6-2/TRBV6-3|TRBJ1-2|few|NA
CASSLQQGNYGYTF
TGTGCCAGCAGCCTACAACAGGGTAACTATGGCTACACCTTC
>TRBV7-2|TRBJ2-3|many|TRBD2
CASSLGLAGITDTQYF
TGTGCCAGCAGCTTAGGGCTAGCGGGGATCACAGATACGCAGTATTTT
>TRBV12-3/TRBV12-4|TRBJ1-2|many|NA
CASSPRTSPGLYGYTF
TGTGCCAGCAGTCCACGGACAAGTCCGGGCTTATATGGCTACACCTTC
>TRBV6-1|TRBJ1-3|few|NA
CASSRDTTGNTIYF
TGTGCCAGCAGTAGGGACACTACTGGAAACACCATATATTTT
>TRBV28|TRBJ1-5|NA|NA
CASSSLGGSGSQPQHF
TGTGCCAGCAGTTCCTTAGGGGGGTCTGGGAGTCAGCCCCAGCATTTT
>TRBV5-1|TRBJ2-1|many|TRBD2
CASSQGAGGVYNEQFF
TGCGCCAGCAGCCAGGGAGCGGGGGGGGTCTACAATGAGCAGTTCTTC
>TRBV4-2|TRBJ2-3|NA|TRBD2
CASSQGLAEPTDTQYF
TGTGCCAGCAGTCAAGGACTAGCGGAACCCACAGATACGCAGTATTTT
>TRBV25-1|TRBJ2-2|NA|NA
CASSEYGGELFF
TGTGCCAGCAGTGAATATGGCGGGGAGCTGTTTTTT
>TRBV5-1|TRBJ2-1|NA|TRBD2
CASSSREGRNEQFF
TGCGCCAGCAGCTCCCGGGAGGGCCGCAATGAGCAGTTCTTC
>TRBV6-1|TRBJ2-1|few|TRBD2
CASRGTSGSSSYNEQFF
TGTGCCAGCAGAGGGACTAGCGGGTCGAGCTCCTACAATGAGCAGTTCTTC
>TRBV12-3/TRBV12-4|TRBJ2-3|few|TRBD1
CASSGQGGLDTQYF
TGTGCCAGCAGTGGACAGGGTGGGCTGGATACGCAGTATTTT
>TRBV11-1|TRBJ1-2|NA|TRBD1
CASSSPRDRVFQADGYTF
TGTGCCAGCAGCTCGCCCCGGGACAGGGTTTTCCAAGCGGATGGCTACACCTTC
>TRBV6-1|TRBJ2-5|NA|NA
CASSVGIALKETQYF
TGTGCCAGCAGCGTCGGGATCGCCCTAAAAGAGACCCAGTACTTC
>TRBV30|TRBJ2-3|NA|NA
CAWVLGGVGDTQYF
TGTGCCTGGGTCCTGGGCGGCGTGGGAGATACGCAGTATTTT
>TRBV7-2|TRBJ2-7|few|NA
CASSFAASSYEQYF
TGTGCCAGCAGCTTTGCGGCTAGCTCCTACGAGCAGTACTTC
>TRBV28|TRBJ2-2|NA|NA
CASSLWLGGNTGELFF
TGTGCCAGCAGTTTATGGTTAGGGGGGAACACCGGGGAGCTGTTTTTT
>TRBV28|TRBJ2-4|many|NA
CASSFPLALDGEAKNIQYF
TGTGCCAGCAGTTTCCCCCTAGCGTTAGATGGGGAAGCCAAAAACATTCAGTACTTC
>TRBV19|TRBJ2-1|few|TRBD2
CASSLKTSGFYNEQFF
TGTGCCAGTAGCCTGAAGACTAGCGGGTTCTACAATGAGCAGTTCTTC
>TRBV12-3/TRBV12-4|TRBJ2-1|few|TRBD2
CASSLRSGSLRQFF
TGTGCCAGCAGTTTAAGGAGCGGGAGTTTGCGGCAGTTCTTC
>TRBV12-5|TRBJ1-1|few|NA
CASGFQGATEAFF
TGTGCTAGTGGTTTCCAAGGAGCCACTGAAGCTTTCTTT
>TRBV12-3/TRBV12-4|TRBJ2-2|many|TRBD2
CASSPGTSGKRTGELFF
TGTGCCAGCAGCCCCGGGACTAGCGGGAAAAGGACCGGGGAGCTGTTTTTT
>TRBV5-1|TRBJ2-1|NA|TRBD2
CASSLAPSGSSDEQFF
TGCGCCAGCAGCTTGGCGCCTAGCGGGAGTTCGGATGAGCAGTTCTTC
>TRBV28|TRBJ2-2|few|TRBD2
CASSSRGLAVTGELFF
TGTGCCAGCAGTTCCCGGGGACTAGCGGTCACCGGGGAGCTGTTTTTT